A single sample is the source of the 27 T cell receptor beta chains below, sequenced in a study of T cells in Graves' hyperthyroidism and ophthalmopathy. Amplified TCR beta CDR3 regions came from RNA transcripts. The HTBI primer set was used in a first-round RT-PCR of the TCR CDR3. TCRdb reprocessed the multiplex PCR reads with MiXCR, giving one entry per CDR3 protein. The sample has fewer than 700,000 distinct CDR3 sequences; 16% are singletons. The specimen sequenced was blood. The receptors derive from a woman aged 25 to 39 with Graves' hyperthyroidism.

This clonotype was observed at least ten times. This chain connects TRBV18 to TRBJ1-1; TRBD1 might be the D (6 bases). The CDR3 consists of 15 residues. Trimming left V 3 bases short and J 3 bases short, with 14 bases between. CDR1 KGHSH and CDR2 LQKENI come from the germline V gene. The CDR3 region is CASSPQGRGDTEAFF. The CDR3 DNA reads as TGTGCCAGCTCACCCCAGGGAAGGGGGGACACTGAAGCTTTCTTT.

This clonotype was observed a handful of times. The chain employs TRBV10-3 and TRBJ1-1, with TRBD1 matching over 8 bases. Germline CDR1 is ENHRY and CDR2 is SYGVKD. The CDR3 has 15 amino acids. Trimming at V came to 4 bases and at J to 4 bases, leaving 8 bases not matched to a gene. Written as DNA, the CDR3 is TGTGCCATCAGTGCCCGACAGGGGCCGGGCACTGAAGCTTTCTTT. Translation gives CAISARQGPGTEAFF.

On this clonotype: One end of the junction varies from germline; a read error may be responsible. The chain is built from TRBV18 and TRBJ1-1; perhaps TRBD1 as D (5 bases). The CDR3 loop spans 17 amino acids. Looked up from germline, CDR1 is KGHSH and CDR2 is LQKENI. In DNA, the CDR3 is TGTGCTAGCTCACCACGTTTTCAGGGCCTATCCAACACTGAAGCTTTCTTT. As protein: CASSPRFQGLSNTEAFF.

In this sample, this clonotype turned up a few times. The chain combines TRBV30 with TRBJ1-3; 8 bases line up with TRBD1. V lost 3 bases to trimming and J lost 0 bases; unmatched junction nucleotides: 10. CDR1 and CDR2 from the germline V gene are GTSNPN and SVGIG (reference sequence). There are 17 residues in the CDR3. CDR3 protein: CAWSGDRGLSSGNTIYF. The CDR3 DNA sequence: TGTGCCTGGAGCGGAGACAGGGGCCTAAGCTCTGGAAACACCATATATTTT.

The chain has TRBV24-1 and TRBJ2-6, with D maybe TRBD1 (6 bases). Germline CDR1 is KGHDR and CDR2 is SFDVKD. This CDR3 spans 17 amino acids. V gave up 9 bases and J gave up 0 bases, with 17 bases separating them. CDR3 protein: CATESPGHSSGANVLTF. Written as DNA, the CDR3 is TGTGCCACCGAGAGTCCGGGACACAGCTCTGGGGCCAACGTCCTGACTTTC.

This clonotype turned up a few times. The chain is built from TRBV30 and TRBJ2-3, with D possibly being TRBD2 (5 bases). Trimming cost V 0 bases and J 0 bases, with 13 bases left between them. The CDR3 is 16 residues long. CDR1 is GTSNPN, CDR2 SVGIG, per germline (reference sequence). This chain's CDR3 is CAWSVLETWSTDTQYF. In DNA, the CDR3 is TGTGCCTGGAGTGTACTAGAGACGTGGAGCACAGATACGCAGTATTTT.

This clonotype appeared many times. The genes are TRBV20-1 and TRBJ2-3, with 13 bases that match TRBD2. Per the germline V gene, CDR1 is DFQATT and CDR2 is SNEGSKA (reference sequence). Trimming at V came to 6 bases and at J to 4 bases, leaving 10 bases not matched to a gene. The CDR3 has 16 residues. Here the CDR3 reads CSARGTSGRGADTQYF. The CDR3 DNA follows: TGCAGTGCCCGAGGCACTAGCGGGAGGGGGGCAGATACGCAGTATTTT.

The chain uses TRBV12-3 or TRBV12-4 and TRBJ1-3; D unresolved. V was clipped by 0 bases and J by 0 bases, with 9 bases between them. The CDR3 extends over 16 amino acids. In nucleotides, the CDR3 is TGTGCCAGCAGTTTAGCTTCAGAGCCCTCTGGAAACACCATATATTTT. This codes for CASSLASEPSGNTIYF.

In this sample, this clonotype turned up many times. The genes are TRBV2 and TRBJ1-2; D unresolved. CDR3 size: 13 residues. The V gene lost 3 bases and the J gene lost 3 bases, with 8 bases spanning the gap. Per the germline V gene, CDR1 is SNHLY and CDR2 is FYNNEI. This chain's CDR3 is CASSDAEDYGYTF. The CDR3 nucleotides read TGTGCCAGCAGTGATGCGGAGGACTATGGCTACACCTTC.

On this clonotype: A read error may be the cause here, since a much bigger clone is one base away. The chain uses TRBV3-1 and TRBJ1-1, with D uncertain. The CDR3 totals 13 residues. V was clipped by 1 base and J by 10 bases, with 13 bases between them. Germline V lookup: CDR1 LGHDT, CDR2 YNNKEL (reference sequence). In DNA, the CDR3 is TGTGCCAGCAGCCAAGTCCTAGGTGCCGGAGCTTTCTTT. Encoded protein: CASSQVLGAGAFF.

In its sample, this clonotype was seen a few times. The V call is TRBV7-2, the J call TRBJ2-7; D is undetermined. The CDR3 has 11 residues. Germline V CDR1 and CDR2: SGHTA, FQGNSA. Trimming took 5 bases from V and 8 from J, leaving 10 bases between them. The CDR3 region has the DNA TGTGCCAGCAGCCTAGGGTCCCAGCAGTACTTC. Its protein is CASSLGSQQYF.

The J gene is TRBJ2-3, the V gene TRBV27; the D gene is possibly TRBD2 (6 bases). This CDR3 is 14 amino acids long. Germline CDR1 MNHEY, CDR2 SMNVEV (reference sequence). The V and J ends lost 3 bases and 1 base respectively, with 8 bases between them. The CDR3 coding sequence is TGTGCCAGCAGTTTCGGGAGAGGCACAGATACGCAGTATTTT. Its protein is CASSFGRGTDTQYF.

V gene TRBV7-2 combines with J gene TRBJ2-2; 11 bases line up with TRBD2. Germline trimming cut 5 bases from V and 4 bases from J; bases unmatched to any gene: 6. This CDR3 has 16 residues. Germline loops: CDR1 SGHTA, CDR2 FQGNSA. The CDR3: CASSPLAGVITGELFF. As DNA, the CDR3 is TGTGCCAGCAGCCCACTAGCGGGAGTTATCACCGGGGAGCTGTTTTTT.

The V gene is TRBV12-3 or TRBV12-4, the J gene TRBJ1-4, with D hard to call. Between the trimmed V and J ends, which lost 1 base and 12 bases, there was a span of 15 bases. This CDR3 is 14 amino acids long. The CDR3 loop is CASSLGLAGVELFF. For the CDR3, the DNA is TGTGCCAGCAGTTTAGGGCTGGCGGGTGTGGAACTGTTTTTT.

The sample holds many counts of this clonotype. This rearrangement joins TRBV3-1 to TRBJ1-1; D is perhaps TRBD1 (5 bases). The V gene's germline CDR1 is LGHDT and CDR2 YNNKEL (reference sequence). The CDR3 has 12 residues. V was cut by 2 bases and J by 6 bases, with 7 bases left in between. The CDR3 here is CASSQWDAEAFF. The CDR3 nucleotides are TGTGCCAGCAGCCAATGGGACGCTGAAGCTTTCTTT.

CDR3 nucleotide sequence: TGTGCCAGCAGCTTAGGTTCGGTCGGGAGGGCCAGCAATGAGCAGTTCTTC. It yields the protein CASSLGSVGRASNEQFF. The V and J genes are TRBV7-9 and TRBJ2-1; the match to TRBD2 covers 8 bases. The junction had 11 bases not matched to a gene; V was cut back by 1 base and J by 6 bases. Germline assignment: CDR1 SEHNR and CDR2 FQNEAQ (reference sequence). The CDR3 extends over 17 amino acids.

Ten or more counts support this clonotype. The V and J genes are TRBV7-3 and TRBJ1-1; 9 bases fit TRBD1. The CDR3 consists of 14 residues. Germline CDR1 SGHTA, CDR2 FQGTGA. V was clipped by 5 bases and J by 3 bases; unmatched bases: 4. The CDR3 DNA reads TGTGCCAGCAGCGCACAGGGGGCCTACACTGAAGCTTTCTTT. Translating gives CASSAQGAYTEAFF.

The genes are TRBV2 and TRBJ2-6, with unresolved D. The CDR3 totals 18 residues. Trimming pared 6 bases from V and 0 bases from J, leaving 18 bases between. Germline-derived CDR1 and CDR2 are SNHLY and FYNNEI. This CDR3 reads CASSGAVAFSSGANVLTF. In DNA form, the CDR3 reads TGTGCCAGCAGCGGCGCGGTTGCGTTTAGCTCTGGGGCCAACGTCCTGACTTTC.

This clonotype was counted ten times or more. This chain connects TRBV28 to TRBJ1-4; D not resolved. The V gene's germline CDR1 is MDHEN and CDR2 SYDVKM. The CDR3 length is 14 residues. V lost 5 bases and J lost 7, with 14 bases in between. CDR3 sequence: CASSPRGFGEKLFF. In DNA form, the CDR3 reads TGTGCCAGCAGTCCCCGAGGGTTCGGTGAAAAACTGTTTTTT.

This clonotype was seen more than once but under ten times. This chain links TRBV12-3 or TRBV12-4 with TRBJ2-1, with D maybe TRBD2 (6 bases). This CDR3 comprises 15 residues. Trimming cost V 5 bases and J 4 bases, with 15 bases left between them. CDR3 loop: CASSPRTTSYNEQFF. DNA for the CDR3: TGTGCCAGCAGTCCAAGGACTACCTCTTACAATGAGCAGTTCTTC.

This clonotype was found many times. The V and J genes are TRBV4-1 and TRBJ1-5; D unclear. Per the germline V gene, CDR1 is MGHRA and CDR2 is YSYEKL. V lost 0 bases to trimming and J lost 1 base, with 4 bases between them. The CDR3 length is 14 residues. The DNA for the CDR3 is TGCGCCAGCAGCCAAGAAGGGAGCAATCAGCCCCAGCATTTT. Protein: CASSQEGSNQPQHF.

This clonotype showed up many times. The V and J genes are TRBV30 and TRBJ1-2; 7 bases fit TRBD1. CDR1 is GTSNPN, CDR2 SVGIG, per germline (reference sequence). V lost 1 base, J lost 7 bases, and 6 bases stayed unmatched. The CDR3 runs 13 residues. CDR3 DNA sequence: TGTGCCTGGAGTGCAAACAGGGGTGGTGGCTACACCTTC. Encoded protein: CAWSANRGGGYTF.

This chain uses TRBV3-1 with TRBJ1-6, with TRBD1 matching over 7 bases. J was trimmed by 14 bases and V by 6 bases; bases with no gene match: 13. Germline CDR1 is LGHDT and CDR2 is YNNKEL (reference sequence). CDR3 length: 14 amino acids. Here the CDR3 reads CASRGGDSPSTLHF. The DNA for the CDR3 is TGTGCCAGCAGGGGGGGGGACAGCCCTTCGACCCTCCACTTT.

The chain uses TRBV12-3 or TRBV12-4 and TRBJ2-7; D might be TRBD1 or TRBD2, each matching 7 bases. The length of the CDR3 is 15 residues. V lost 4 bases to trimming and J lost 6 bases, with 19 bases between them. The CDR3 loop is CASSWGGGATGEQYF. CDR3 DNA: TGTGCCAGCAGTTGGGGAGGGGGCGCGACCGGCGAGCAGTACTTC.

This clonotype was counted a few times. The V gene is TRBV20-1, the J gene TRBJ2-1, with D perhaps matching TRBD2 (6 bases). Germline CDR1 is DFQATT and CDR2 is SNEGSKA (reference sequence). The CDR3 is 14 amino acids. Trimming took 4 bases from V and 4 from J, leaving 14 bases between them. In nucleotides, the CDR3 is TGCAGTGCTATAGATAGCGGACTTTACAATGAGCAGTTCTTC. It is translated as CSAIDSGLYNEQFF.

This chain uses TRBV5-6 with TRBJ1-1; 9 bases align to TRBD1. Germline values: CDR1 SGHDT, CDR2 YYEEEE. Trimming removed 2 bases from V and 7 bases from J; junction bases left unmatched: 9. The CDR3 loop spans 15 amino acids. CDR3 DNA: TGTGCCAGCAGCTTACGGTACAGGGGGCGCGTTGAAGCTTTCTTT. It yields the protein CASSLRYRGRVEAFF.

This clonotype occurred a few times. This rearrangement joins TRBV2 to TRBJ2-2; D not resolved. Germline V CDR1 and CDR2: SNHLY, FYNNEI. This CDR3 is 15 amino acids long. V was shortened by 2 bases and J by 5 bases, with 12 bases between the two germline ends. The CDR3 protein is CASSEFLGSTGELFF. For the CDR3, the DNA is TGTGCCAGCAGTGAATTTTTGGGGTCAACCGGGGAGCTGTTTTTT.